Each of the 18 T cell receptor beta chains below was sequenced from the same sample in a study of blood T cell repertoires in COVID-19. Assay: immunoSEQ multiplex PCR; the TCRdb copy retains only in-frame clones and omits some. The sample lists over 70,000 clones, 90% occurring once. Input material: peripheral blood. Receptors originate from an elderly woman with active or convalescent COVID-19.

V gene TRBV10-3 combines with J gene TRBJ2-2; 7 positions agree with TRBD2. Per germline, CDR1 ENHRY and CDR2 SYGVKD. The CDR3 covers 14 residues. V was pared by 1 base and J by 4 bases, with 0 bases of the junction left unmatched. CDR3 loop: CAISEWGGTGELFF. The CDR3 bases are TGTGCCATCAGTGAGTGGGGGGGCACCGGGGAGCTGTTTTTT.

The chain uses TRBV11-1 and TRBJ1-3; D gene ambiguous. The CDR3 covers 13 residues. Germline V gene lookup returns CDR1 SGHAT and CDR2 FQDESV (reference sequence). V was pared by 8 bases and J by 0 bases, with 8 bases between. The CDR3 DNA sequence: TGTGCCAGCGCGGGGAGCTCTGGAAACACCATATATTTT. It encodes CASAGSSGNTIYF.

The chain employs TRBV19 and TRBJ2-7; TRBD1 agrees at 7 bases. The CDR3 sequence is 15 residues long. Germline values: CDR1 LNHDA, CDR2 SQIVND (reference sequence). Unmatched junction bases numbered 7, after V lost 4 bases and J lost 1 base. CDR3 sequence (DNA): TGTGCCAGTAGTACTTACCGACAGGGATCCTACGAGCAGTACTTC. It specifies CASSTYRQGSYEQYF.

There are a few counts of this clone. The chain uses TRBV3-1 (or the pseudogene TRBV3-2) and TRBJ1-5; 9 nucleotides align to TRBD1. Germline V gene sequence: CDR1 LGHDT, CDR2 YNNKEL (reference sequence). The CDR3 has 16 amino acids. V gave up 5 bases and J gave up 5 bases; unmatched junction bases: 10. The DNA for the CDR3 is TGTGCCAGCAGCGGACGGGACAGGGAGGGTGATCAGCCCCAGCATTTT. Translation: CASSGRDREGDQPQHF.

This chain connects TRBV9 to TRBJ2-1; 9 bases align to TRBD2. J gave up 6 bases and V 1 base, and 5 bases lay outside the gene matches. This CDR3 is built from 15 residues. Germline CDR1 SGDLS, CDR2 YYNGEE. The CDR3 here is CASSVMTSGLNEQFF. CDR3 coding DNA: TGTGCCAGCAGCGTAATGACTAGCGGCCTCAATGAGCAGTTCTTC. The whole variable domain, filled in from reference TRBV9 and TRBJ2-1, reads DSGVTQTPKHLITATGQRVTLRCSPRSGDLSVYWYQQSLDQGLQFLIQYYNGEERAKGNILERFSAQQFPDLHSELNLSSLELGDSALYFCASSVMTSGLNEQFFGPGTRLTVL.

The chain has TRBV27 and TRBJ1-5; a weak D match, TRBD1 (5 bases). Trimming removed 6 bases from V and 0 bases from J, with 12 bases in between. CDR1 is MNHEY and CDR2 is SMNVEV in the germline V gene (reference sequence). The CDR3 has 15 amino acids. The CDR3 DNA is TGTGCCAGCAGCCCAACAGGTCATAGCAATCAGCCCCAGCATTTT. The encoded protein is CASSPTGHSNQPQHF.

This chain links TRBV30 with TRBJ2-7; possibly TRBD2 for D (6 bases). CDR3 length equals 11 residues. The germline V and J ends were trimmed by 5 bases and 2 bases, with 7 bases remaining between them. Germline CDR1 and CDR2: GTSNPN and SVGIG (reference sequence). The CDR3 region has the DNA TGTGCCTGGGGGGAGGCCTACGAGCAGTACTTC. Translated: CAWGEAYEQYF.

This rearrangement joins TRBV6-5 to TRBJ1-5; 7 bases agree with TRBD1. V shed 5 bases, J shed 6 bases, and the junction held 4 bases outside the gene matches. The V gene's germline CDR1 is MNHEY and CDR2 SVGAGI. The CDR3 extends over 13 amino acids. This chain's CDR3 is CASSQGEGQPQHF. CDR3 DNA sequence: TGTGCCAGCAGTCAGGGGGAAGGTCAGCCCCAGCATTTT.

The chain employs TRBV11-3 and TRBJ2-7, with 8 bases aligning to TRBD2. The germline CDR1 and CDR2 sequences are SGHNT and YENEEA. The CDR3 consists of 13 residues. After removal of 5 bases from V and 4 bases from J, the junction contained 4 bases not matched to a gene. The CDR3 DNA follows: TGTGCCAGCAGCCTGACTAGCGCGTACGAGCAGTACTTC. This sequence encodes CASSLTSAYEQYF. Variable domain in full (rest from reference TRBV11-3 and TRBJ2-7): EAGVVQSPRYKIIEKKQPVAFWCNPISGHNTLYWYLQNLGQGPELLIRYENEEAVDDSQLPKDRFSAERLKGVDSTLKIQPAELGDSAVYLCASSLTSAYEQYFGPGTRLTVT.

The J gene is TRBJ1-6, the V gene TRBV28; 10 bases line up with TRBD1. The CDR3 is made up of 16 amino acids. Per the germline V gene, CDR1 is MDHEN and CDR2 is SYDVKM. J lost 10 bases, V lost 4 bases, and 10 bases had no gene match. This CDR3 reads CASSSGRTGGESPLHF. CDR3 nucleotide sequence: TGTGCCAGCAGTTCGGGGAGGACAGGGGGAGAATCACCCCTCCACTTT.

The chain is built from TRBV27 and TRBJ2-3; 7 bases fit TRBD2. The J segment lost 1 base and the V segment lost 5 bases, leaving 6 bases of the junction unmatched. In germline, CDR1 is MNHEY, CDR2 SMNVEV (reference sequence). CDR3 length: 15 residues. CDR3 bases: TGTGCCAGCAGTGCTACTAGCGTGGGCACAGATACGCAGTATTTT. It translates to CASSATSVGTDTQYF.

The CDR3 reads CASNIREGILSGELFF. CDR3 bases: TGTGCCAGCAATATCCGGGAAGGTATTTTATCCGGGGAGCTGTTTTTT. V gene TRBV6-6 combines with J gene TRBJ2-2; possibly TRBD2 for D (5 bases). Germline CDR1 is MNHNY and CDR2 is SVGAGI (reference sequence). Trimming shortened V by 7 bases and J by 6 bases, and 21 bases separated the two germline ends. This CDR3 has 16 residues.

V and J are TRBV28 and TRBJ1-5; 7 positions match TRBD1. In germline, CDR1 is MDHEN, CDR2 SYDVKM. The CDR3 contains 15 residues. V was pared by 2 bases and J by 1 base, with 2 bases of the junction left unmatched. The CDR3 reads CASSLAQGSNQPQHF. For the CDR3, the DNA is TGTGCCAGCAGTTTAGCACAGGGGAGCAATCAGCCCCAGCATTTT.

The chain employs TRBV6-5 and TRBJ2-7; 7 positions match TRBD1. The trim removed 5 bases at V and 4 bases at J, leaving 5 bases unmatched. The CDR3 spans 13 residues. Germline V gene data show CDR1 as MNHEY and CDR2 as SVGAGI. CDR3 region: CASSTGVLYEQYF. Written as DNA, the CDR3 is TGTGCCAGCAGTACAGGGGTTCTTTACGAGCAGTACTTC.

This clone was observed a single time. This rearrangement joins TRBV30 to TRBJ1-1; D not resolved. CDR3 size: 14 residues. Germline V gene sequence: CDR1 GTSNPN, CDR2 SVGIG (reference sequence). Trimming left V 3 bases short and J 2 bases short, with 13 bases between. The DNA for the CDR3 is TGTGCCTGGAGCGCGAAATTTATTAACACTGAAGCTTTCTTT. This gives the protein CAWSAKFINTEAFF.

The genes are TRBV2 and TRBJ1-1; 8 bases fit TRBD1. V lost 5 bases to trimming and J lost 6 bases; unmatched junction nucleotides: 8. This CDR3 is 14 amino acids long. Germline V gene data show CDR1 as SNHLY and CDR2 as FYNNEI. The CDR3 nucleotides are TGTGCCAGCAGTCATTTCACACAGGGGGCTGAAGCTTTCTTT. It is translated as CASSHFTQGAEAFF.

The chain is built from TRBV6-5 and TRBJ2-5; 9 bases match TRBD1. The J segment lost 2 bases and the V segment lost 6 bases, leaving 7 bases of the junction unmatched. CDR1 and CDR2 (germline): MNHEY, SVGAGI. The CDR3 spans 15 residues. DNA for the CDR3: TGTGCCAGCAGCTGGGGACAGGGCCTACAAGAGACCCAGTACTTC. Translating gives CASSWGQGLQETQYF.

The chain employs TRBV5-3 and TRBJ1-1, with TRBD1 matching over 9 bases. Being an ORF, TRBV5-3 has a function that is uncertain. This CDR3 is 16 amino acids long. V trimming: 4 bases; J trimming: 0 bases; junction bases outside the gene matches: 7. CDR3 nucleotide sequence: TGTGCCAGAAGCAAAACCGGGACAGGGCTGAACACTGAAGCTTTCTTT. This encodes CARSKTGTGLNTEAFF.